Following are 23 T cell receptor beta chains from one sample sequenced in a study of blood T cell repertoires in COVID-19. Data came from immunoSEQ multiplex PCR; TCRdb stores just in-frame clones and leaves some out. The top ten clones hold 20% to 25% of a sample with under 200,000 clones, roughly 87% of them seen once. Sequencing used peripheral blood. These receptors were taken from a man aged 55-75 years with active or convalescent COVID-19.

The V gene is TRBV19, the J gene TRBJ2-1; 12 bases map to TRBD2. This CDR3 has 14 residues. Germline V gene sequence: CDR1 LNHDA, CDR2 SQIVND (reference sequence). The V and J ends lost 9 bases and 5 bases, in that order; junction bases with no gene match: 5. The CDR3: CASTTSGGNNEQFF. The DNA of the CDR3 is TGTGCCAGCACTACTAGCGGGGGGAACAATGAGCAGTTCTTC.

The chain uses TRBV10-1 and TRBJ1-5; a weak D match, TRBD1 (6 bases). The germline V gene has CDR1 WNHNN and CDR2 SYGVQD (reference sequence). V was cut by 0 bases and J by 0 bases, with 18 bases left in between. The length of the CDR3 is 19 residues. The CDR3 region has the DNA TGCGCCAGCAGTGAGTCAGTCTACGGACAGTCCTATAGCAATCAGCCCCAGCATTTT. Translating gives CASSESVYGQSYSNQPQHF.

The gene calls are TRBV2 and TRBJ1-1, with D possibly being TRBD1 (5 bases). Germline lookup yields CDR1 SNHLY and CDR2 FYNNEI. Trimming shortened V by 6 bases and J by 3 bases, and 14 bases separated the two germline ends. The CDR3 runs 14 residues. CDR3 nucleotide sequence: TGTGCCAGCAGCGAAACCGGGGGGGACACTGAAGCTTTCTTT. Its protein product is CASSETGGDTEAFF.

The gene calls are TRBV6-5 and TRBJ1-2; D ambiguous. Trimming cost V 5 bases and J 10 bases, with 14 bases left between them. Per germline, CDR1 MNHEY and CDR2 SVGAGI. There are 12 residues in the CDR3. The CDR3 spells CASSQQGTAYTF. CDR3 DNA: TGTGCCAGCAGTCAACAAGGAACAGCCTACACCTTC.

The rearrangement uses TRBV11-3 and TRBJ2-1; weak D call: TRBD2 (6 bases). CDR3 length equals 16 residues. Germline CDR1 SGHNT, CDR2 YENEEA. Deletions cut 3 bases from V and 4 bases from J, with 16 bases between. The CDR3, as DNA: TGTGCCAGCAGCTTTAGGGCCGGGAGAGGGTACAATGAGCAGTTCTTC. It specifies CASSFRAGRGYNEQFF.

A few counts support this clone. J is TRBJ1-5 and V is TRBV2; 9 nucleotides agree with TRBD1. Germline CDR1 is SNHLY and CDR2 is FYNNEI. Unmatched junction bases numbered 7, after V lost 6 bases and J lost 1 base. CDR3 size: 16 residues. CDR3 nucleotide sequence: TGTGCCAGCAGGATACAGGGGGCTGGAAGCAATCAGCCCCAGCATTTT. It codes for CASRIQGAGSNQPQHF.

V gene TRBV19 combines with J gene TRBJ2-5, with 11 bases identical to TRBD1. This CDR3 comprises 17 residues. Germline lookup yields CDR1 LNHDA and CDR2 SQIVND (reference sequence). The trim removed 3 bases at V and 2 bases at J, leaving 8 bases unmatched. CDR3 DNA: TGTGCCAGTAGTATTAGTTTCGGGACAGGGGGGCAAGAGACCCAGTACTTC. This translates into CASSISFGTGGQETQYF.

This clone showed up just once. CDR3 amino acids: CATSDSRQPSNQPQHF. As DNA, the CDR3 is TGTGCCACCAGTGATTCGCGACAGCCTAGCAATCAGCCCCAGCATTTT. This chain links TRBV24-1 with TRBJ1-5, with D maybe TRBD1 (5 bases). V was pared by 2 bases and J by 0 bases, with 10 bases between. Germline assignment: CDR1 KGHDR and CDR2 SFDVKD. This CDR3 spans 16 amino acids.

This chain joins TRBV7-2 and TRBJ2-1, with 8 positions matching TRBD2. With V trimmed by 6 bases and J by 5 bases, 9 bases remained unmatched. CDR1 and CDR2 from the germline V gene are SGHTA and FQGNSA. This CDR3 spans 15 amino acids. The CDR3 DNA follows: TGTGCCAGCAGACAAAGCGGGGGCCGAAACAATGAGCAGTTCTTC. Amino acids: CASRQSGGRNNEQFF.

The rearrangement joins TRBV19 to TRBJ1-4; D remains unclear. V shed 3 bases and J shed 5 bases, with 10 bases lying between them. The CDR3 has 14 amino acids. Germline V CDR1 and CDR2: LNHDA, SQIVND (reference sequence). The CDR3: CASSMRRENEKLFF. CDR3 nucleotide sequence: TGTGCCAGTAGTATGAGGAGGGAGAATGAAAAACTGTTTTTT.

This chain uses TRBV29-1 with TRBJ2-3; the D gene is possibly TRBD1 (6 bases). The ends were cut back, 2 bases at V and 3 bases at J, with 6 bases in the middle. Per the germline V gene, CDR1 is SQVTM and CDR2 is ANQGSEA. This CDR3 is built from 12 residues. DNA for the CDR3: TGCAGCGTTGAAACAGGGACAGATACGCAGTATTTT. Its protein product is CSVETGTDTQYF.

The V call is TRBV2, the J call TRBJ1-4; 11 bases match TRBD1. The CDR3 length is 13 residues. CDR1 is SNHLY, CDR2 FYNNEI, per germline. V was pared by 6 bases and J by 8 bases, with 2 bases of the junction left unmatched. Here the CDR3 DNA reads TGTGCCAGCAGGGACAGGGGGCGCGAAAAACTGTTTTTT. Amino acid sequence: CASRDRGREKLFF.

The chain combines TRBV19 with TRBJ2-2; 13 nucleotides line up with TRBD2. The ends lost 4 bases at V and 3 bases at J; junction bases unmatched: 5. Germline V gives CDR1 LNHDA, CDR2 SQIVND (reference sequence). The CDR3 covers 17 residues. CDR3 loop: CASSRGTSGVDTGELFF. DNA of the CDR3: TGTGCCAGTAGTAGAGGGACTAGCGGGGTTGACACCGGGGAGCTGTTTTTT. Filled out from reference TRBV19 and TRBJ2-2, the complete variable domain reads DGGITQSPKYLFRKEGQNVTLSCEQNLNHDAMYWYRQDPGQGLRLIYYSQIVNDFQKGDIAEGYSVSREKKESFPLTVTSAQKNPTAFYLCASSRGTSGVDTGELFFGEGSRLTVL.

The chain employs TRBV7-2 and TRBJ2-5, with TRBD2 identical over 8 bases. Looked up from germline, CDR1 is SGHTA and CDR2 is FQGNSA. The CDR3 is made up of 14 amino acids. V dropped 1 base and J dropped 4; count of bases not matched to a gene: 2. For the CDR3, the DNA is TGTGCCAGCAGCTTAGGACGGGGGGGAGAGACCCAGTACTTC. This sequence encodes CASSLGRGGETQYF.

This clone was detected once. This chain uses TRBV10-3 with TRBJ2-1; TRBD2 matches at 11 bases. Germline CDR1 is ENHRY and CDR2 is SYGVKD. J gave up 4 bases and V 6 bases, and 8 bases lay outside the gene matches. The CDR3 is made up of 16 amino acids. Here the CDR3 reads CAIRPASGGLYNEQFF. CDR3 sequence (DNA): TGTGCCATCAGGCCCGCTAGCGGGGGGTTATACAATGAGCAGTTCTTC.

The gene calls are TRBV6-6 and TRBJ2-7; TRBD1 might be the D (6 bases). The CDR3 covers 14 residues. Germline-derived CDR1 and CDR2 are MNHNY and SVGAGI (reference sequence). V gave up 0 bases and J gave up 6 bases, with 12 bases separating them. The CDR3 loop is CASSYSRQGSEQYF. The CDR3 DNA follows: TGTGCCAGCAGTTACTCGAGGCAGGGGTCCGAGCAGTACTTC.

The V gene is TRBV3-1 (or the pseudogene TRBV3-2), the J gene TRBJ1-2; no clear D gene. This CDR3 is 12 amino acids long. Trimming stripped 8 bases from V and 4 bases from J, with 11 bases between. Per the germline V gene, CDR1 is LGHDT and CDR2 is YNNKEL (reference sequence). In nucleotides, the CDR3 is TGTGCCAGCGGACTCGGTAGCTATGGCTACACCTTC. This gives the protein CASGLGSYGYTF.

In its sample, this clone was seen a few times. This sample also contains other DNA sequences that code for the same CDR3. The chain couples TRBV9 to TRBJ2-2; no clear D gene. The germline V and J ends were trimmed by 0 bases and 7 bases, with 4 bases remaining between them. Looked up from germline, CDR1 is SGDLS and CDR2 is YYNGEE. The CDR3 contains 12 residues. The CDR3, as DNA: TGTGCCAGCAGCGTAGACAGCGGGGAGCTGTTTTTT. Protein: CASSVDSGELFF. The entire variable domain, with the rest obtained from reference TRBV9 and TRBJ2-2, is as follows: DSGVTQTPKHLITATGQRVTLRCSPRSGDLSVYWYQQSLDQGLQFLIQYYNGEERAKGNILERFSAQQFPDLHSELNLSSLELGDSALYFCASSVDSGELFFGEGSRLTVL.

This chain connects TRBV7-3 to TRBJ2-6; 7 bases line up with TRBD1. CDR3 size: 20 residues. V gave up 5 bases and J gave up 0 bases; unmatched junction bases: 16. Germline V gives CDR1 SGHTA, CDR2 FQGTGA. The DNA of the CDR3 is TGTGCCAGCAGCCTCCGGGACAGTAGAAAAGAGAACTCTGGGGCCAACGTCCTGACTTTC. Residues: CASSLRDSRKENSGANVLTF.

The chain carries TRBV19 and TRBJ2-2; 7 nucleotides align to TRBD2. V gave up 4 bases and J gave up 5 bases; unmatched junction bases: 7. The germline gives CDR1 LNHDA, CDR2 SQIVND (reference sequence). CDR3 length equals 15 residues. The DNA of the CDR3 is TGTGCCAGTAGTACCGCCCACGGGGGGACCGGGGAGCTGTTTTTT. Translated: CASSTAHGGTGELFF.

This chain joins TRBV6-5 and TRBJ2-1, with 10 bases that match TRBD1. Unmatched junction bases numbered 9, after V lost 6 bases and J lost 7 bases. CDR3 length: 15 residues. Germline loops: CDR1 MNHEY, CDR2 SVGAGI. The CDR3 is CASRDPGQGRNEQFF. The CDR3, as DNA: TGTGCCAGCAGGGACCCGGGACAGGGGAGGAATGAGCAGTTCTTC.

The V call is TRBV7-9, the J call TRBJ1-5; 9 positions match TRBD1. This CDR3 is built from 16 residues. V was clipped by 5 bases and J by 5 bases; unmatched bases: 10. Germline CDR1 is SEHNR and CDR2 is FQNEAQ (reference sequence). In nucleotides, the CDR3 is TGTGCCAGCAGCCCAGGACAGGGGTTAGGGGATCAGCCCCAGCATTTT. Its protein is CASSPGQGLGDQPQHF.

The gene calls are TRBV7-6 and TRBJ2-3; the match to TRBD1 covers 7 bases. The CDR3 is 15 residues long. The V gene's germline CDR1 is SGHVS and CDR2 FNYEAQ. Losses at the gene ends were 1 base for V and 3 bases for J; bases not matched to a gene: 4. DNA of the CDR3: TGTGCCAGCAGCTTAGGACAGGGCCCGACAGATACGCAGTATTTT. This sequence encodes CASSLGQGPTDTQYF.